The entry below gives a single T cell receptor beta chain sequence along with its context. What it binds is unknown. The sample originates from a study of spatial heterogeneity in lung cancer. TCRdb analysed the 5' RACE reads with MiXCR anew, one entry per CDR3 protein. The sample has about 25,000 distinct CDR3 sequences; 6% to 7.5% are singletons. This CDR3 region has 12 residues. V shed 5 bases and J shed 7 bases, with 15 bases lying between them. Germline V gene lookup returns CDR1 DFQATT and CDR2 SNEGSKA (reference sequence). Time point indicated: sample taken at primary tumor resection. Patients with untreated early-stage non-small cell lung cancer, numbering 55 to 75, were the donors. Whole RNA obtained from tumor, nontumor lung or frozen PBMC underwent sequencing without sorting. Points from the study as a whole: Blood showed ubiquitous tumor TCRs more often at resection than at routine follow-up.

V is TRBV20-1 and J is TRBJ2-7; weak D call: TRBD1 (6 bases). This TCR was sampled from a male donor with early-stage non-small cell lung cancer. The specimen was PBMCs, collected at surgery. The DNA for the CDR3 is TGCAGTGCTGATAACAGGGCAGGAGAGCAGTACTTC. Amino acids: CSADNRAGEQYF.